Following are 23 T cell receptor beta chains from one sample sequenced in a study of patients and donors after allogeneic stem cell transplantation. TCRdb independently ran MiXCR on the RT-PCR reads; one entry per CDR3 protein. Of some 880,000 distinct CDR3 sequences listed, about 20% are singletons. Specimen: blood, either unsorted or a sorted T cell fraction (not recorded which). The receptor set was obtained from a human donor who was either an allogeneic HSCT recipient or a stem cell or donor lymphocyte infusion donor (not recorded which). It is not recorded whose cells these are; they may come from a transplant donor.

This clonotype was found many times. The chain combines TRBV6-5 with TRBJ2-7; D possibly corresponds to TRBD2 (5 bases). Trimming stripped 2 bases from V and 0 bases from J, with 8 bases between. Per the germline V gene, CDR1 is MNHEY and CDR2 is SVGAGI. The CDR3 length is 14 residues. CDR3 region: CASSYVGSSYEQYF. The CDR3, as DNA: TGTGCCAGCAGTTACGTAGGGAGCTCCTACGAGCAGTACTTC.

The chain has TRBV9 and TRBJ2-2; 11 nucleotides line up with TRBD2. CDR3 size: 19 residues. Unmatched junction bases numbered 17, after V lost 5 bases and J lost 5 bases. CDR1 is SGDLS, CDR2 YYNGEE, per germline. CDR3 in amino acids: CASSRTELAGGMGTGELFF. The CDR3, as DNA: TGTGCCAGCAGTCGTACGGAGCTAGCGGGAGGTATGGGAACCGGGGAGCTGTTTTTT.

This rearrangement joins TRBV11-2 to TRBJ2-7, with D perhaps being TRBD1 or TRBD2 (6 bases each). V was pared by 2 bases and J by 6 bases, with 17 bases between. CDR1 is SGHAT and CDR2 is FQNNGV in the germline V gene. CDR3 length: 15 residues. DNA of the CDR3: TGTGCCAGCAGCTTAATTAGGTGGGGGGCTAGCGAGCAGTACTTC. It codes for CASSLIRWGASEQYF.

In this sample, this clonotype turned up a few times. The CDR3 reads CASSLDSQSSYNEQFF. As DNA, the CDR3 is TGCGCCAGCAGCTTGGACAGCCAAAGCTCCTACAATGAGCAGTTCTTC. This chain uses TRBV5-1 with TRBJ2-1; no definite D call. Trimming removed 0 bases at V and 0 bases at J, with 10 bases between. Germline V CDR1 and CDR2: SGHRS, YFSETQ. The length of the CDR3 is 16 residues.

The V call is TRBV20-1, the J call TRBJ2-3, with 7 bases matching TRBD1. The trim removed 6 bases at V and 2 bases at J, leaving 14 bases unmatched. CDR1 is DFQATT and CDR2 is SNEGSKA in the germline V gene (reference sequence). CDR3 size: 16 residues. The CDR3 DNA reads TGCAGTGCCGTGAAAAACAGGGGATCCTTCACAGATACGCAGTATTTT. Translated, it gives CSAVKNRGSFTDTQYF.

This clonotype was counted a few times. The chain joins TRBV20-1 to TRBJ1-6; D uncertain. The CDR3 loop spans 12 amino acids. The V gene's germline CDR1 is DFQATT and CDR2 SNEGSKA (reference sequence). V was pared by 4 bases and J by 6 bases, with 7 bases between. DNA for the CDR3: TGCAGTGCTACCCCCTCTAATTCACCCCTCCACTTT. Encoded protein: CSATPSNSPLHF.

This clonotype has ten or more counts. The J gene is TRBJ1-1, the V gene TRBV27; D is unclear. Germline values: CDR1 MNHEY, CDR2 SMNVEV (reference sequence). This CDR3 contains 14 residues. The germline V and J ends were trimmed by 1 base and 2 bases, with 8 bases remaining between them. The CDR3 DNA follows: TGTGCCAGCAGTTTATGGGGATATAACACTGAAGCTTTCTTT. This gives the protein CASSLWGYNTEAFF.

The chain carries TRBV5-5 and TRBJ1-1; perhaps TRBD1 as D (5 bases). V was pared by 5 bases and J by 5 bases, with 16 bases between. The CDR3 loop spans 14 amino acids. CDR1 SGHKS and CDR2 YYEKEE come from the germline V gene (reference sequence). The CDR3 nucleotides are TGTGCCAGCAGGTGGGTGGCTGAGGGGACTGAAGCTTTCTTT. This codes for CASRWVAEGTEAFF.

The chain recombines TRBV18 with TRBJ1-6, with D tentatively TRBD1 (6 bases). Germline CDR1 KGHSH, CDR2 LQKENI. This CDR3 has 13 amino acids. Trimming cost V 2 bases and J 14 bases, with 13 bases left between them. The CDR3 DNA is TGTGCCAGCTCACCAAACAGGGATTCTGCCCTCCACTTT. Amino acid sequence: CASSPNRDSALHF. The complete variable domain, with remaining parts taken from reference TRBV18 and TRBJ1-6, reads NAGVMQNPRHLVRRRGQEARLRCSPMKGHSHVYWYRQLPEEGLKFMVYLQKENIIDESGMPKERFSAEFPKEGPSILRIQQVVRGDSAAYFCASSPNRDSALHFGNGTRLTVT.

The chain carries TRBV4-1 and TRBJ2-3, with 7 nucleotides matching TRBD1. Germline V gene data show CDR1 as MGHRA and CDR2 as YSYEKL. Losses at the gene ends were 2 bases for V and 6 bases for J; bases not matched to a gene: 8. The CDR3 is 15 amino acids. The CDR3 DNA reads TGCGCCAGCAGCCAACCCGGGACAGTAGCGGATACGCAGTATTTT. Encoded protein: CASSQPGTVADTQYF.

This clonotype has more than one count but fewer than ten. The V and J genes are TRBV6-2 or TRBV6-3 and TRBJ2-4; D unclear. The CDR3 has 14 amino acids. The V end lost 6 bases, the J end lost 0 bases, and 9 bases lay between the germline ends. Germline CDR1 is MNHEY and CDR2 is SVGEGT. The CDR3 protein is CASSNNIAKNIQYF. The CDR3 DNA is TGTGCCAGCAGCAATAATATAGCCAAAAACATTCAGTACTTC.

The chain combines TRBV4-2 with TRBJ2-5; TRBD2 is a possible D gene (5 bases). CDR1 is LGHNA and CDR2 is YNFKEQ in the germline V gene. V gave up 0 bases and J gave up 1 base, with 9 bases separating them. The CDR3 has 15 amino acids. The CDR3 DNA reads TGTGCCAGCAGCCAAGAAGTACGGGGCCAAGAGACCCAGTACTTC. It encodes CASSQEVRGQETQYF.

The V call is TRBV11-2, the J call TRBJ2-1; possible D gene TRBD2, 5 bases. The V end lost 1 base, the J end lost 0 bases, and 16 bases lay between the germline ends. The CDR3 totals 18 residues. Germline CDR1 and CDR2: SGHAT and FQNNGV. DNA of the CDR3: TGTGCCAGCAGCTTAGTGTCTAGGAGGTTAGTCTCCTACAATGAGCAGTTCTTC. It translates to CASSLVSRRLVSYNEQFF.

The chain employs TRBV25-1 and TRBJ2-7; no clear D gene. CDR1 and CDR2 from the germline V gene are MGHDK and SYGVNS. CDR3 length: 12 amino acids. The V and J ends lost 6 bases and 6 bases respectively, with 12 bases between them. CDR3 protein: CASRKRSIEQYF. The CDR3 nucleotides are TGTGCCAGCAGAAAAAGGAGTATCGAGCAGTACTTC.

This chain links TRBV27 with TRBJ2-4; D not certain. Germline V gene sequence: CDR1 MNHEY, CDR2 SMNVEV (reference sequence). V shed 3 bases and J shed 2 bases, with 14 bases lying between them. The CDR3 consists of 16 residues. The CDR3 nucleotides read TGTGCCAGCAGTTTGGCTAATCTAGGCCCCAAAAACATTCAGTACTTC. Protein sequence: CASSLANLGPKNIQYF.

This sequence joins TRBV20-1 and TRBJ2-5; 9 positions agree with TRBD1. J was trimmed by 5 bases and V by 5 bases; bases with no gene match: 12. CDR1 DFQATT and CDR2 SNEGSKA come from the germline V gene (reference sequence). There are 15 residues in the CDR3. CDR3 sequence: CSAVTGTGMLETQYF. In DNA form, the CDR3 reads TGCAGTGCTGTAACCGGGACAGGGATGTTGGAGACCCAGTACTTC.

The rearrangement links TRBV20-1 to TRBJ2-7; D perhaps matches TRBD2 (5 bases). Germline V gives CDR1 DFQATT, CDR2 SNEGSKA (reference sequence). The CDR3 consists of 13 residues. V was cut by 0 bases and J by 3 bases, with 9 bases left in between. CDR3 region: CSAREWRNYEQYF. CDR3 nucleotides: TGCAGTGCTAGAGAGTGGAGGAACTACGAGCAGTACTTC.

The table lists this clonotype with a few counts. The chain uses TRBV20-1 and TRBJ1-3; D is undetermined. The CDR3 loop spans 13 amino acids. The V end was cut by 6 bases, the J end by 0 bases, with 9 bases between. Germline V lookup: CDR1 DFQATT, CDR2 SNEGSKA (reference sequence). The CDR3 coding sequence is TGCAGTGCCGGACGCAGCTCTGGAAACACCATATATTTT. Protein: CSAGRSSGNTIYF.

This clonotype was seen at least ten times. The gene calls are TRBV4-2 and TRBJ1-1; D remains unclear. The germline V gene has CDR1 LGHNA and CDR2 YNFKEQ. The CDR3 is 14 residues long. V lost 4 bases to trimming and J lost 4 bases, with 13 bases between them. Here the CDR3 DNA reads TGTGCCAGCAGCCTACAAAAGGGTGTCACTGAAGCTTTCTTT. Translation: CASSLQKGVTEAFF.

This rearrangement joins TRBV12-3 or TRBV12-4 to TRBJ2-5; 8 bases match TRBD2. The CDR3 has 13 residues. The J segment lost 4 bases and the V segment lost 6 bases, leaving 4 bases of the junction unmatched. CDR3 nucleotides: TGTGCCAGCAGGCGGGGGGATGCAGAGACCCAGTACTTC. It translates to CASRRGDAETQYF.

This clonotype was picked up a small number of times. The chain joins TRBV20-1 to TRBJ2-5; 8 bases are a match to TRBD1. V lost 6 bases and J lost 5; bases outside the gene matches: 5. The V gene's germline CDR1 is DFQATT and CDR2 SNEGSKA (reference sequence). The CDR3 has 12 amino acids. The CDR3 DNA reads as TGCAGTGCCAAGGACAGGGTTGAGACCCAGTACTTC. This sequence encodes CSAKDRVETQYF.

This clonotype showed up just once. The chain joins TRBV5-1 to TRBJ2-1, with 7 nucleotides matching TRBD2. Germline V lookup: CDR1 SGHRS, CDR2 YFSETQ. This CDR3 comprises 14 residues. Trimming removed 2 bases from V and 8 bases from J; junction bases left unmatched: 7. The CDR3 loop reads CASSLVRGEDEQFF. The DNA for the CDR3 is TGCGCCAGCAGCTTAGTCCGGGGGGAGGATGAGCAGTTCTTC.

This chain connects TRBV4-2 to TRBJ1-2; tentatively, D is TRBD1 (5 bases). The CDR3 is 14 amino acids. Germline V gives CDR1 LGHNA, CDR2 YNFKEQ. The V end was cut by 3 bases, the J end by 8 bases, with 16 bases between. The CDR3 reads CASSQPKGHRGYTF. The CDR3 DNA reads as TGTGCCAGCAGCCAGCCCAAGGGGCACCGGGGCTACACCTTC.